This T cell receptor beta chain stems from a study of blood T cell repertoires in COVID-19. On the study more broadly: Italy, Spain and the United States were the sources of the convalescent and acute COVID-19 samples.

This clone showed up just once. The repertoire was sequenced with immunoSEQ multiplex PCR; TCRdb's copy has only in-frame clones and lacks some. Here the sample spans roughly 220,000 clones, roughly 88% being singletons. CDR1 and CDR2 (germline): SGHRS, YFSETQ. The CDR3 has 15 amino acids. V was trimmed by 0 bases and J by 4 bases, leaving 13 bases between them. What was sequenced was PBMCs or T cells enriched from blood (not recorded which). This sequence joins TRBV5-1 and TRBJ1-2, with a tentative D call TRBD1 (6 bases). This receptor was taken from a woman in her forties or fifties with acute COVID-19. In nucleotides, the CDR3 is TGCGCCAGCAGCTTGGAGGCACAGGGACCCTATGGCTACACCTTC. Its translation: CASSLEAQGPYGYTF.